A single sample is the source of the 2 T cell receptor beta chains below, sequenced in a study of blood T cell repertoires in COVID-19. Using immunoSEQ multiplex PCR, the repertoire was profiled, and TCRdb retains in-frame clones only, with some absent. Found here are around 94,000 clones, roughly 85% of them singletons; the top ten hold over 2%. Sequenced material: peripheral blood. These receptors all come from a man in his forties or fifties with active COVID-19.

V and J are TRBV6-6 and TRBJ1-4; 9 nucleotides align to TRBD1. This CDR3 is built from 14 residues. V was clipped by 4 bases and J by 7 bases; unmatched bases: 4. CDR1 and CDR2 (germline): MNHNY, SVGAGI (reference sequence). The CDR3 DNA reads as TGTGCCAGCAGTTTACAGGGGGCGATTGAAAAACTGTTTTTT. Encoded protein: CASSLQGAIEKLFF.

The rearrangement links TRBV7-9 to TRBJ1-5; D unclear. The CDR3 runs to 15 residues. Germline CDR1 reads SEHNR; CDR2 reads FQNEAQ (reference sequence). The V end was cut by 8 bases, the J end by 0 bases, with 14 bases between. Here the CDR3 reads CASQEGSYSNQPQHF. In DNA, the CDR3 is TGTGCCAGCCAGGAGGGCTCCTATAGCAATCAGCCCCAGCATTTT.